This entry features one T cell receptor beta chain sequence. This clone was seen once. This receptor's antigen is unknown. Nothing much larger sits one base from this clone, and base qualities are not available. The immunoSEQ Assay, a bias-controlled multiplex PCR, was used to amplify TCRbeta CDR3 regions from genomic DNA. In the authors' own workflow: The number of nucleated cells in each sample was estimated from the amplification of reference gene primers within the assay. To quantify the absolute abundance of each unique TCRbeta CDR3 rearrangement, sequence reads were collapsed and filtered. For each sample, productive Simpson clonality was calculated as the square root of Simpson's diversity index over productive rearrangements. Entries here come from immuneACCESS through TCRdb and include only in-frame sequences with V and J called. Some clones fail to appear in such tables; in the studies checked, an unresolved V gene covers under half of the shortfall, and the cause of the remainder is unknown. For V, J and clone size, that table is used; D and trimming come from the DNA. The sample has 250,000 to 350,000 clones on record, approximately 85% of them singletons. The top ten clones comprise roughly 0.87% of the sample.

These data come from a study of blood T cell repertoires in COVID-19 (dated by TCRdb to the early 2020s). Context from the whole study: Samples covering the acute and convalescent phases of COVID-19 were provided by collaborators in the United States, Italy and Spain. HLA class I and class II types, where available, came from metadata supplied by the sample provider rather than from assay-based typing. The sample metadata nearly always contained a de-identified subject ID, COVID-19 status, age in years and sex. A freely available public database, intended as a resource for researchers studying the immune response to SARS-CoV-2, is where the repertoires were released. Samples came from the ongoing ImmuneRACE study (first 160 participants) plus 1,254 subjects from 6 global collaborators. Deeply sampled blood TCRbeta repertoires from subjects exposed to, actively infected with, or recovered from COVID-19 were included in the dataset. The prospective study material was composed of cDNA or gDNA derived from T cells, B-cell-depleted T cells, or PBMCs.

At one collaborating source in Seattle, patients were enrolled during active infection and were followed longitudinally through the course of disease. Whole blood was collected in K2EDTA tubes by collaborating institutions according to the institutions' own protocols. For TCRbeta analysis, collaborator samples were shipped as frozen whole blood, as isolated PBMCs, or as DNA extracted from either sample type. The CDR3 starts with the cysteine, ends with the phenylalanine, and has 15 residues. Only the CDR3 region is kept as DNA, spanning 45 bases read in frame from base 1. V loses 7 bases of germline sequence and J loses 2 bases, and the interval between the two ends is 17 bases. The germline V gene encodes CDR1 MNHNY and CDR2 SVGAGI (reference sequence). Beyond this particular receptor, the publication reports: The quantity of clinical and demographic metadata differed by source and by participant and was supplied without curation.

The TCR comes from a human donor with COVID-19, enrolled during active disease. The donor label of this sample is uncertain. Sequenced input: peripheral blood. The sequence is built from TRBV6-6 and TRBJ1-1; 6 matching bases give a weak D call of TRBD1. The sequenced DNA is TGTGCCAGCACGGAACAATCACAGGGAAACACTGAAGCTTTCTTT. This sequence encodes CASTEQSQGNTEAFF.